This TCR beta chain was identified during a study of shared clonotypes between healthy human individuals. Losses at the gene ends were 7 bases for V and 2 bases for J; bases not matched to a gene: 4. Germline V gene lookup returns CDR1 MDHEN and CDR2 SYDVKM. This CDR3 comprises 14 residues. The protocol was immunoSEQ multiplex PCR, while the TCRdb copy is restricted to in-frame clones and leaves out a portion. Of 2,500,000 or so clones in the sample, 90% to 95% were seen once. This TCR was sampled from a man aged 18 to 35 in good health. The V call is TRBV28, the J call TRBJ2-1; TRBD2 agrees at 8 bases. Source material: naive CD4+ T cells sorted from blood. The sample's subset: CD45RA+ positively selected. The DNA for the CDR3 is TGTGCCAGCACTAGGCGGGGGGCCTACAATGAGCAGTTCTTC. Its protein is CASTRRGAYNEQFF.